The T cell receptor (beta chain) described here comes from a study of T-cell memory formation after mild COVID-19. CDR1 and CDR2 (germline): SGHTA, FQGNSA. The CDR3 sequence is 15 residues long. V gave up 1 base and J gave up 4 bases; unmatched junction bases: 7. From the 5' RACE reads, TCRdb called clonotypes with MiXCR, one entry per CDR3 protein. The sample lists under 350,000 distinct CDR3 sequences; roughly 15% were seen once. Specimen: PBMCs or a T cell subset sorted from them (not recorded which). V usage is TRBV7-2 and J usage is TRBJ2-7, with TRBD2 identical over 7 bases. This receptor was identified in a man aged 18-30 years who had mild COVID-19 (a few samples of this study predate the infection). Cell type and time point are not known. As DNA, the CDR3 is TGTGCCAGCAGCTTAGTTAGGGCGGGGGAATACGAGCAGTACTTC. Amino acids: CASSLVRAGEYEQYF.